The TCR beta chain described here comes from a study of cytomegalovirus exposure and HLA in healthy donors. Primers for the PCR totalled 60 Vbeta and 13 Jbeta. Produced via immunoSEQ multiplex PCR; TCRdb's table is partial and in-frame only. Among about 150,000 clones listed, 75% were seen once. The sequence was collected from a man between 25 and 39 years old in good health and CMV-seronegative. Sequencing input: PBMCs.

The CDR3 reads CASSPWSSGDLGQFF. CDR3 nucleotides: TGTGCCAGCAGCCCCTGGTCTAGCGGGGATCTTGGGCAGTTCTTC. J is TRBJ2-1 and V is TRBV9; 9 positions match TRBD2. V shed 4 bases and J 12 bases; nucleotides not matched to a gene: 14. Germline CDR1 SGDLS, CDR2 YYNGEE. The CDR3 consists of 15 residues.